The sequence of this T cell receptor beta chain was determined in a study of blood T cell repertoires in COVID-19. This CDR3 is built from 16 residues. V gave up 5 bases and J gave up 3 bases; unmatched junction bases: 10. Germline V CDR1 and CDR2: SGHVS, FQNEAQ. Per the original data handling: Amplifying reference gene primers gave estimates of nucleated cell counts. Libraries were prepared by immunoSEQ multiplex PCR; TCRdb keeps only in-frame clonotypes and omits some of them. The V and J calls and the clone size are those of that table, but D and trimming were determined from the DNA. The sample consists of tens of thousands of clones, approximately 79% of them appearing once.

This clonotype originated in a woman aged 55 to 70 with acute or convalescent COVID-19. The chain uses TRBV7-8 and TRBJ1-1, with 9 nucleotides matching TRBD1. The sequenced sample was peripheral blood. CDR3 coding DNA: TGTGCCAGCAGCCTATGGACAGGGGAGCTTTACACTGAAGCTTTCTTT. Translated: CASSLWTGELYTEAFF.